These 20 T cell receptor beta chains were sequenced from one sample in a study of OX40 agonist ivuxolimab in advanced cancers. Clones were sequenced by immunoSEQ multiplex PCR, and TCRdb holds only the in-frame ones, with some missing. The repertoire holds fewer than 40,000 clones, with roughly 87% as singletons. The input for sequencing was CD4+ or CD8+ T cells sorted from blood, taken in a trial of the OX40 agonist ivuxolimab. The receptor source for this set is an adult with an advanced solid tumor such as melanoma, head and neck, liver or kidney cancer.

This clone was seen more than once but under ten times. The chain joins TRBV5-6 to TRBJ2-5; perhaps TRBD1 as D (6 bases). CDR3 length: 14 residues. Germline assignment: CDR1 SGHDT and CDR2 YYEEEE. V dropped 0 bases and J dropped 7 bases, with 13 bases sitting between them. For the CDR3, the DNA is TGTGCCAGCAGCTTGGGAGGGTCAGGGGTGACCCAGTACTTC. It is translated as CASSLGGSGVTQYF.

The chain links TRBV6-5 to TRBJ1-6, with D tentatively TRBD1 (5 bases). The V gene's germline CDR1 is MNHEY and CDR2 SVGAGI. V was pared by 5 bases and J by 3 bases, with 8 bases between. This CDR3 comprises 14 residues. The CDR3 is CASSDSVYNSPLHF. The CDR3 DNA sequence: TGTGCCAGCAGTGACAGTGTCTATAATTCACCCCTCCACTTT.

Notes on this clone: The same CDR3 also results from other DNA sequences found in this sample. V and J are TRBV19 and TRBJ1-5, with D unclear. CDR1 and CDR2 from the germline V gene are LNHDA and SQIVND (reference sequence). The CDR3 sequence is 15 residues long. The germline V and J ends were trimmed by 1 base and 1 base, with 8 bases remaining between them. Here the CDR3 reads CASSIATRSNQPQHF. CDR3 sequence (DNA): TGTGCCAGTAGTATAGCGACAAGAAGCAATCAGCCCCAGCATTTT.

The chain uses TRBV2 and TRBJ2-4; the D is unclear. The CDR3 runs to 15 residues. Germline CDR1 is SNHLY and CDR2 is FYNNEI. Trimming removed 7 bases at V and 0 bases at J, with 13 bases between. CDR3 in DNA: TGTGCCAGCACCCTGAGCAGTATAGCCAAAAACATTCAGTACTTC. This sequence encodes CASTLSSIAKNIQYF.

This chain joins TRBV5-4 and TRBJ2-5; D unresolved. Trimming took 1 base from V and 1 from J, leaving 8 bases between them. This CDR3 is 14 amino acids long. CDR1 is SGHNT, CDR2 YYREEE, per germline (reference sequence). CDR3 sequence reads: CASSLTLGQETQYF. For the CDR3, the DNA is TGTGCCAGCAGCTTGACGCTTGGCCAAGAGACCCAGTACTTC.

The chain couples TRBV27 to TRBJ1-2; D not certain. Per germline, CDR1 MNHEY and CDR2 SMNVEV (reference sequence). V was shortened by 0 bases and J by 8 bases, with 16 bases between the two germline ends. This CDR3 has 15 residues. The CDR3 protein is CASSLSPLGRRGYTF. In DNA form, the CDR3 reads TGTGCCAGCAGTTTATCACCCCTGGGCAGGAGGGGCTACACCTTC.

The J gene is TRBJ2-1, the V gene TRBV9; D gene unclear. Trimming pared 5 bases from V and 5 bases from J, leaving 14 bases between. The germline V gene encodes CDR1 SGDLS and CDR2 YYNGEE. The CDR3 sequence is 14 residues long. CDR3 coding DNA: TGTGCCAGCAGTACCTCGGACGGAAACAATGAGCAGTTCTTC. The encoded protein is CASSTSDGNNEQFF.

V gene TRBV5-8 combines with J gene TRBJ2-7; D ambiguous. Per the germline V gene, CDR1 is SGHTS and CDR2 is YDEGEE. V shed 3 bases and J shed 0 bases, with 7 bases lying between them. There are 13 residues in the CDR3. CDR3 coding DNA: TGTGCCAGCAGCTACCAGGCCTCCTACGAGCAGTACTTC. As protein: CASSYQASYEQYF. Using reference TRBV5-8 and TRBJ2-7 for the parts outside the CDR3, the full variable domain is EAGVTQSPTHLIKTRGQQATLRCSPISGHTSVYWYQQALGLGLQFLLWYDEGEERNRGNFPPRFSGRQFPNYSSELNVNALELEDSALYLCASSYQASYEQYFGPGTRLTVT.

The gene calls are TRBV15 and TRBJ2-7; no definite D call. CDR1 and CDR2 from the germline V gene are LNHNV and YYDKDF (reference sequence). With 0 bases removed from V and 1 base from J, the gap between germline ends came to 10 bases. The CDR3 has 15 amino acids. CDR3 loop: CATSRDHPGSYEQYF. CDR3 in DNA: TGTGCCACCAGCAGAGATCATCCCGGATCCTACGAGCAGTACTTC.

This clone was recorded only once. This chain joins TRBV6-5 and TRBJ2-7, with 11 bases fitting TRBD1. The CDR3 is made up of 15 amino acids. Trimming took 6 bases from V and 5 from J; bases not matched to a gene: 9. Germline CDR1 MNHEY, CDR2 SVGAGI. The CDR3 bases are TGTGCCAGCAGGCCCCCGGGACAGGGGGTTGACGAGCAGTACTTC. The encoded protein is CASRPPGQGVDEQYF.

The chain uses TRBV7-7 and TRBJ1-2; 7 bases are shared with TRBD1. V trimming: 1 base; J trimming: 6 bases; junction bases outside the gene matches: 20. This CDR3 comprises 19 residues. Germline V CDR1 and CDR2: SSHAT, FNYEAQ (reference sequence). The CDR3 sequence: CASSLVPSRDRWLGNGYTF. In DNA, the CDR3 is TGTGCCAGCAGCTTAGTCCCCTCGCGGGACAGATGGTTGGGCAATGGCTACACCTTC.

The chain links TRBV4-1 to TRBJ2-1; 10 bases match TRBD2. CDR1 is MGHRA, CDR2 YSYEKL, per germline. V dropped 0 bases and J dropped 9; count of bases not matched to a gene: 8. The CDR3 is made up of 16 amino acids. CDR3 DNA: TGCGCCAGCAGCCAAGAGGGAGCGGGAGGGATGGGTGAGCAGTTCTTC. It yields the protein CASSQEGAGGMGEQFF.

This chain links TRBV27 with TRBJ2-1; TRBD2 agrees at 11 bases. Germline values: CDR1 MNHEY, CDR2 SMNVEV (reference sequence). With V trimmed by 3 bases and J by 8 bases, 3 bases remained unmatched. The CDR3 sequence is 14 residues long. The DNA for the CDR3 is TGTGCCAGCAGTTTCGCTAGCGGGAGGTATGAGCAGTTCTTC. It encodes CASSFASGRYEQFF.

This clone showed up just once. In nucleotides, the CDR3 is TGTGCCAGCAGCCAAGGGATTGCAGTAGTTGGTAACAATGAGCAGTTCTTC. It codes for CASSQGIAVVGNNEQFF. V usage is TRBV4-2 and J usage is TRBJ2-1; D is uncertain. Germline-derived CDR1 and CDR2 are LGHNA and YNFKEQ. There are 17 residues in the CDR3. Between the trimmed V and J ends, which lost 1 base and 5 bases, there was a span of 18 bases.

This clone has just one count. V is TRBV19 and J is TRBJ1-5; D possibly corresponds to TRBD1 (6 bases). Per the germline V gene, CDR1 is LNHDA and CDR2 is SQIVND (reference sequence). This CDR3 has 15 residues. The V gene lost 7 bases and the J gene lost 4 bases, with 17 bases spanning the gap. CDR3 sequence (DNA): TGTGCCAGTACCTGGGGGACAAGGGCTAATCAGCCCCAGCATTTT. Its protein product is CASTWGTRANQPQHF.

V gene TRBV19 combines with J gene TRBJ1-5; D remains ambiguous. The CDR3 totals 14 residues. Trimming stripped 4 bases from V and 2 bases from J, with 9 bases between. CDR1 and CDR2 (germline): LNHDA, SQIVND (reference sequence). This chain's CDR3 is CASSTGYGNQPQHF. CDR3 coding DNA: TGTGCCAGTAGTACGGGATACGGCAATCAGCCCCAGCATTTT.

The V gene is TRBV19, the J gene TRBJ2-2; D uncertain. CDR1 and CDR2 (germline): LNHDA, SQIVND (reference sequence). The CDR3 has 12 residues. V gave up 3 bases and J gave up 9 bases, with 8 bases separating them. The CDR3: CASSMGYWELFF. In DNA, the CDR3 is TGTGCCAGTAGTATGGGCTATTGGGAGCTGTTTTTT.

The chain employs TRBV7-9 and TRBJ2-2, with a tentative D call TRBD1 (5 bases). The CDR3 consists of 14 residues. The V end lost 1 base, the J end lost 7 bases, and 10 bases lay between the germline ends. Germline lookup yields CDR1 SEHNR and CDR2 FQNEAQ (reference sequence). The CDR3 bases are TGTGCCAGCAGCTTAGGTCAGGGCGTCGGGGAGCTGTTTTTT. Translated, it gives CASSLGQGVGELFF. Looking up the rest from reference TRBV7-9 and TRBJ2-2 gives the full variable domain: DTGVSQNPRHKITKRGQNVTFRCDPISEHNRLYWYRQTLGQGPEFLTYFQNEAQLEKSRLLSDRFSAERPKGSFSTLEIQRTEQGDSAMYLCASSLGQGVGELFFGEGSRLTVL.

The chain couples TRBV29-1 to TRBJ2-7; 9 bases line up with TRBD1. J gave up 5 bases and V 0 bases, and 8 bases lay outside the gene matches. Germline V CDR1 and CDR2: SQVTM, ANQGSEA. This CDR3 is 15 amino acids long. CDR3 protein: CSVEDPHGQGNEQYF. CDR3 nucleotides: TGCAGCGTTGAAGACCCCCACGGACAGGGGAACGAGCAGTACTTC.

The chain links TRBV5-4 to TRBJ1-6; D might be TRBD1 (5 bases). The ends were cut back, 0 bases at V and 7 bases at J, with 14 bases in the middle. Germline CDR1 is SGHNT and CDR2 is YYREEE (reference sequence). The CDR3 totals 16 residues. The CDR3 is CASSLAGLDTNSPLHF. In nucleotides, the CDR3 is TGTGCCAGCAGCTTGGCGGGACTAGACACCAATTCACCCCTCCACTTT. Full variable domain (outside the CDR3, taken from reference TRBV5-4 and TRBJ1-6): ETGVTQSPTHLIKTRGQQVTLRCSSQSGHNTVSWYQQALGQGPQFIFQYYREEENGRGNFPPRFSGLQFPNYSSELNVNALELDDSALYLCASSLAGLDTNSPLHFGNGTRLTVT.